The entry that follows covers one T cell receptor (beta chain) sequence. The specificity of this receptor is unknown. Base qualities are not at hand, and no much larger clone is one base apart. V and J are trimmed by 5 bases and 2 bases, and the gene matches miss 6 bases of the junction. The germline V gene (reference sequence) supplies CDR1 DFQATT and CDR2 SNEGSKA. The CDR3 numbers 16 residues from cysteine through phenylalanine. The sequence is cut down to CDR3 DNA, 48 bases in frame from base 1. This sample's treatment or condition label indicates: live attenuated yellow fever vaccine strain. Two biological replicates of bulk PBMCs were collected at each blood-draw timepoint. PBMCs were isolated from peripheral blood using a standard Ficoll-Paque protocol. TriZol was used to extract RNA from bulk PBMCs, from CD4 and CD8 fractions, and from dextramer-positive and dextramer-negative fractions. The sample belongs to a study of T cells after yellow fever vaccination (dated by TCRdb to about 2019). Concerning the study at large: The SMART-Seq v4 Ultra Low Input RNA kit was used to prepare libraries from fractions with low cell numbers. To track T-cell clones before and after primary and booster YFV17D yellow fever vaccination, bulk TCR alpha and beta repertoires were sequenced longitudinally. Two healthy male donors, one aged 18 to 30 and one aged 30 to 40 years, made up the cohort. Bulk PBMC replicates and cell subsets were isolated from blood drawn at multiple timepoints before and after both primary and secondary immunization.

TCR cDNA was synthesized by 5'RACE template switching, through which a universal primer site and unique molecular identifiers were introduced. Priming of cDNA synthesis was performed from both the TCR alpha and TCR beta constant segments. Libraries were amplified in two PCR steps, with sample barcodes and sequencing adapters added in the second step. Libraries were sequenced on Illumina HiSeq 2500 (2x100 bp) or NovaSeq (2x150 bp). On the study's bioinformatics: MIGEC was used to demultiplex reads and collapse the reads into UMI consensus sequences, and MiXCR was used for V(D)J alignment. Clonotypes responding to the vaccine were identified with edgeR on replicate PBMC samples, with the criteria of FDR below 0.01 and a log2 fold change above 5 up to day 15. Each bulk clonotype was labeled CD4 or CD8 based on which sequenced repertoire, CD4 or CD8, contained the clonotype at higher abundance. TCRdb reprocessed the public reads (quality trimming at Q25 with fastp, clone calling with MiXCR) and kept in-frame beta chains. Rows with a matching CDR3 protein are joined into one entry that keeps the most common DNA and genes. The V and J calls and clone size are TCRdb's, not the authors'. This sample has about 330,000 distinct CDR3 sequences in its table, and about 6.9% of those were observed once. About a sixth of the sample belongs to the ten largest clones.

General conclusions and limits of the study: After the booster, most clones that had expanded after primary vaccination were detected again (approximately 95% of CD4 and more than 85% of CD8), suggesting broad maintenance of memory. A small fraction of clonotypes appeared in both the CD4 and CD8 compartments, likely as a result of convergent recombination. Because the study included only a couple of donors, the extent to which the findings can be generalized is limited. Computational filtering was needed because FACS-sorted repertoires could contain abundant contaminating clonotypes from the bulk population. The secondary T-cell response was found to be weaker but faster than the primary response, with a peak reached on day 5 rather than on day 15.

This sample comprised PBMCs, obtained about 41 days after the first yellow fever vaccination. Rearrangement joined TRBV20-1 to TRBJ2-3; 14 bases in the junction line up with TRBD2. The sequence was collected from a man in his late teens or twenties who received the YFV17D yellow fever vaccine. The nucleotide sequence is TGCAGTGCTGAGACTAGCGGGGGGGCAGACACAGATACGCAGTATTTT. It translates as CSAETSGGADTDTQYF.